One T cell receptor beta chain is described in this entry. The target antigen is unknown. Partitioning of CD4+ cells yielded a CD45RA+ naive subset and a CD45RA-negative memory subset. Repertoires were generated with immunoSEQ multiplex PCR, while TCRdb's copy carries only in-frame clones and drops some. The repertoire holds more than 850,000 clones, with more than 75% as singletons. These data belong to a study of shared clonotypes between healthy human individuals. Findings of the study overall: Represented genetic and exposure-history diversity was restricted by having few donors.

The CDR3 sequence is 15 residues long. CDR1 and CDR2 from the germline V gene are MNHEY and SVGAGI. Trimming took off 0 bases at V and 4 bases at J, with 12 bases between the two ends. The sequencing input was memory CD4+ T cells from PBMCs. Subset described: CD45RA-negative fraction. The chain has TRBV6-5 and TRBJ1-2, with D unclear. This clonotype originated in a man aged 18 to 30 in good health. Some clones in this sample may be carry-over from other donors' samples. This CDR3 reads CASSYSIDMSYGYTF. In DNA, the CDR3 is TGTGCCAGCAGTTACTCGATCGACATGTCCTATGGCTACACCTTC.